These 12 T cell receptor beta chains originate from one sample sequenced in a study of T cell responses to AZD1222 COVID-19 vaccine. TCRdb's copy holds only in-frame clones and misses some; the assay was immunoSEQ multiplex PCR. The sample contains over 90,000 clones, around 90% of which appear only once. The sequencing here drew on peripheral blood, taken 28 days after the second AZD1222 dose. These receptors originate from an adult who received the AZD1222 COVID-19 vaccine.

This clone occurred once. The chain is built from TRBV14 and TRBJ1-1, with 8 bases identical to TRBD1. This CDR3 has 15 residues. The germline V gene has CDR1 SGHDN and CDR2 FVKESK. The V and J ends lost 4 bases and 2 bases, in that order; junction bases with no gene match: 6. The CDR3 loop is CASSLRTGLNTEAFF. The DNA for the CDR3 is TGTGCCAGCAGCCTCCGGACAGGGCTAAACACTGAAGCTTTCTTT.

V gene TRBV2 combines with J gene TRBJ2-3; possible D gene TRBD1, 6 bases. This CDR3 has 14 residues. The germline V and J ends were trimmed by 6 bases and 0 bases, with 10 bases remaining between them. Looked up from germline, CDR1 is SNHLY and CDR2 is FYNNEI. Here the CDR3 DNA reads TGTGCCAGCAGCCGACAGGAAAGCACAGATACGCAGTATTTT. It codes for CASSRQESTDTQYF.

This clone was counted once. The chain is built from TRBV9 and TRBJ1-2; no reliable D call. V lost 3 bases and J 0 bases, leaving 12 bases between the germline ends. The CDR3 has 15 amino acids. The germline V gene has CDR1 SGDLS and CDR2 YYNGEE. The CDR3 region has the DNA TGTGCCAGCAGCGCTAATGACGGCGCTAACTATGGCTACACCTTC. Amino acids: CASSANDGANYGYTF.

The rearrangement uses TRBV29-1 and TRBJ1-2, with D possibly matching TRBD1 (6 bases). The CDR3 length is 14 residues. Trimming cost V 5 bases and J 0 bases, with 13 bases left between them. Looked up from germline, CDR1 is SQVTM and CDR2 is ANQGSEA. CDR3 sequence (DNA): TGCAGCGTTACGGACAGCAATTCTAACTATGGCTACACCTTC. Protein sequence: CSVTDSNSNYGYTF. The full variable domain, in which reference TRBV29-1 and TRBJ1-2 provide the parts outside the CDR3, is SAVISQKPSRDICQRGTSLTIQCQVDSQVTMMFWYRQQPGQSLTLIATANQGSEATYESGFVIDKFPISRPNLTFSTLTVSNMSPEDSSIYLCSVTDSNSNYGYTFGSGTRLTVV.

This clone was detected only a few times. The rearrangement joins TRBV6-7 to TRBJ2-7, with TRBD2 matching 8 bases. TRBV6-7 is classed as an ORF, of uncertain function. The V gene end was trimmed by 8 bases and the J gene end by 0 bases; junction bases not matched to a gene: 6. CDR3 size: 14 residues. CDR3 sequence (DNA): TGTGCCAGCTTGCAGCGGGGGTGCTCCTACGAGCAGTACTTC. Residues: CASLQRGCSYEQYF.

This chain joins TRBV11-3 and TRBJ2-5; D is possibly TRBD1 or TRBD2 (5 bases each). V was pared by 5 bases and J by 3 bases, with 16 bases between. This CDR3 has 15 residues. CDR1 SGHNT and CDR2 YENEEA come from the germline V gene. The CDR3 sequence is CASSLVNGAKETQYF. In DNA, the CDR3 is TGTGCCAGCAGCCTTGTAAACGGGGCCAAAGAGACCCAGTACTTC.

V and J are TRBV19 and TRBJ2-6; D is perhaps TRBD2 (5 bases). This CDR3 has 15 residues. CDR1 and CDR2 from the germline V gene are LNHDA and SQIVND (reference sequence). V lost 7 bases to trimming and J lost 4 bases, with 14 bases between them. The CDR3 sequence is CASTPSLAGANVLTF. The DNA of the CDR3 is TGTGCCAGTACCCCGTCCCTAGCAGGGGCCAACGTCCTGACTTTC.

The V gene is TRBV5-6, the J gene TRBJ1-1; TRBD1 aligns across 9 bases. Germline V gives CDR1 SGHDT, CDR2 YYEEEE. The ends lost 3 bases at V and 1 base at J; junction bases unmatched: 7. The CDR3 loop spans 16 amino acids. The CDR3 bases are TGTGCCAGCAGCTCGGACAGGGGTCCGGGGAACACTGAAGCTTTCTTT. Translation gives CASSSDRGPGNTEAFF.

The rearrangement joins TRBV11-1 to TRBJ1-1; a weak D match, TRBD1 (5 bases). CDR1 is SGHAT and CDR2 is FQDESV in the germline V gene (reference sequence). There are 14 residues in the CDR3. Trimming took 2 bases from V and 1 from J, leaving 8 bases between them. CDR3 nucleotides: TGTGCCAGCAGCTTAAGGAGGGGGAACACTGAAGCTTTCTTT. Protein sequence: CASSLRRGNTEAFF. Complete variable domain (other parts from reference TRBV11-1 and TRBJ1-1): EAEVAQSPRYKITEKSQAVAFWCDPISGHATLYWYRQILGQGPELLVQFQDESVVDDSQLPKDRFSAERLKGVDSTLKIQPAELGDSAMYLCASSLRRGNTEAFFGQGTRLTVV.

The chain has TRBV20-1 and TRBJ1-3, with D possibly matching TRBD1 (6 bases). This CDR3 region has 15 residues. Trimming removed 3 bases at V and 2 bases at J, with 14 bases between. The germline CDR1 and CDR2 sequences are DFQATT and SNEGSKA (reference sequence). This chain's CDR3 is CSASSLRGPGNTIYF. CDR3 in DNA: TGCAGTGCTAGTTCATTGCGGGGGCCTGGAAACACCATATATTTT.

CDR3 coding DNA: TGTGCCAGCAGCGAGGGGACAGGGCCTACAGATACGCAGTATTTT. Its protein is CASSEGTGPTDTQYF. V is TRBV2 and J is TRBJ2-3, with TRBD1 matching over 9 bases. This CDR3 region has 15 residues. Germline V gene sequence: CDR1 SNHLY, CDR2 FYNNEI. The V and J ends lost 6 bases and 3 bases, in that order; junction bases with no gene match: 7.

The CDR3 loop reads CASSYPGLANSYEQFF. CDR3 in DNA: TGTGCCAGCAGTTACCCGGGACTGGCTAATTCCTATGAGCAGTTCTTC. The V and J genes are TRBV6-2 or TRBV6-3 and TRBJ2-1; D may be TRBD2 (6 bases). The V and J ends lost 2 bases and 8 bases respectively, with 19 bases between them. This CDR3 comprises 16 residues. Looked up from germline, CDR1 is MNHEY and CDR2 is SVGEGT.